This TCR beta chain was sequenced for a study of blood T cell repertoires in COVID-19. Looking at the study overall: COVID-19 samples from acute and convalescent phases originated in the United States, Italy and Spain.

CDR1 and CDR2 from the germline V gene are SGDLS and YYNGEE. The CDR3 totals 14 residues. Trimming took 0 bases from V and 4 from J, leaving 11 bases between them. Per the original methods: Amplification from reference gene primers served as the basis for estimated nucleated cell counts. Clones were sequenced by immunoSEQ multiplex PCR, and TCRdb holds only the in-frame ones, with some missing. From that table come the V and J calls and clone size; the DNA was used to work out D and trimming. This sample carries almost 250,000 clones, roughly 86% of them seen once, and the ten largest clones take about 1.6%.

Sequences were obtained from peripheral blood. The chain uses TRBV9 and TRBJ2-7, with D possibly TRBD2 on 5 matching bases. The TCR comes from a woman between 55 and 75 years old who had recovered from COVID-19. CDR3 sequence (DNA): TGTGCCAGCAGCGTAGCGGGGTCACCTTACGAGCAGTACTTC. Encoded protein: CASSVAGSPYEQYF.